The 20 T cell receptor beta chains in this list originate from one sample, sequenced in a study of response to subunit inactivated influenza vaccine. Using its own MiXCR run on the RT-PCR reads, TCRdb lists one record per CDR3 protein. Of 450,000 to 600,000 distinct CDR3 sequences listed, 15% to 20% are singletons. Sequencing used CD4+ T cells sorted from PBMCs, obtained less than 30 months after vaccination. Receptors originate from a man aged 45-69 years who received an inactivated influenza vaccine.

This clonotype was observed a few times. The chain employs TRBV3-1 and TRBJ1-2; D gene unclear. CDR3 length equals 15 residues. Germline V gives CDR1 LGHDT, CDR2 YNNKEL (reference sequence). V lost 1 base and J 2 bases, leaving 11 bases between the germline ends. The CDR3 here is CASSQVVSLNYGYTF. The CDR3 coding sequence is TGTGCCAGCAGCCAAGTTGTCAGCCTGAACTATGGCTACACCTTC.

This clonotype was seen at least ten times. The genes are TRBV29-1 and TRBJ1-2; no firm D call. CDR3 size: 13 residues. Germline CDR1 and CDR2: SQVTM and ANQGSEA. Trimming took 4 bases from V and 0 from J, leaving 9 bases between them. The CDR3 region has the DNA TGCAGCGTTGCAGGAGGAGCTAACTATGGCTACACCTTC. Residues: CSVAGGANYGYTF. The variable domain in full, with the rest retrieved from reference TRBV29-1 and TRBJ1-2, is SAVISQKPSRDICQRGTSLTIQCQVDSQVTMMFWYRQQPGQSLTLIATANQGSEATYESGFVIDKFPISRPNLTFSTLTVSNMSPEDSSIYLCSVAGGANYGYTFGSGTRLTVV.

This clonotype has only a few counts. CDR3 sequence: CASSFLNGRKTGELFF. The CDR3 DNA sequence: TGCGCCAGCAGCTTTTTGAATGGGAGGAAAACCGGGGAGCTGTTTTTT. The V and J genes are TRBV5-1 and TRBJ2-2; a weak D match, TRBD2 (6 bases). Trimming shortened V by 2 bases and J by 5 bases, and 16 bases separated the two germline ends. The germline V gene has CDR1 SGHRS and CDR2 YFSETQ. The CDR3 has 16 amino acids. Complete variable domain (other parts from reference TRBV5-1 and TRBJ2-2): KAGVTQTPRYLIKTRGQQVTLSCSPISGHRSVSWYQQTPGQGLQFLFEYFSETQRNKGNFPGRFSGRQFSNSRSEMNVSTLELGDSALYLCASSFLNGRKTGELFFGEGSRLTVL.

This clonotype was recorded many times. This chain connects TRBV12-3 or TRBV12-4 to TRBJ2-3, with 8 bases aligning to TRBD2. CDR3 length: 14 residues. J lost 7 bases, V lost 4 bases, and 7 bases had no gene match. CDR3 loop: CASSSSGSLNTQYF. The CDR3 DNA reads TGTGCCAGCAGTTCGAGCGGGAGTCTGAATACGCAGTATTTT.

The V gene is TRBV12-3 or TRBV12-4, the J gene TRBJ2-7; 8 nucleotides agree with TRBD2. J gave up 2 bases and V 2 bases, and 2 bases lay outside the gene matches. This CDR3 has 14 residues. The CDR3 reads CASSLPGGAYEQYF. The CDR3 bases are TGTGCCAGCAGTTTACCCGGGGGGGCCTACGAGCAGTACTTC.

This clonotype appeared a few times. The rearrangement uses TRBV20-1 and TRBJ2-1; perhaps TRBD2 as D (6 bases). CDR1 DFQATT and CDR2 SNEGSKA come from the germline V gene (reference sequence). The CDR3 has 14 amino acids. V was shortened by 6 bases and J by 7 bases, with 19 bases between the two germline ends. The CDR3 region is CSAPNGRAGNEQFF. As DNA, the CDR3 is TGCAGTGCCCCCAACGGGAGAGCGGGTAATGAGCAGTTCTTC.

This clonotype was seen a handful of times. The chain employs TRBV7-2 and TRBJ2-3; D not resolved. Germline V lookup: CDR1 SGHTA, CDR2 FQGNSA. The CDR3 covers 13 residues. V lost 6 bases, J lost 5 bases, and 12 bases lay in between. CDR3 DNA sequence: TGTGCCAGCAGGCGTGGACGGGTAGATACGCAGTATTTT. This translates into CASRRGRVDTQYF. Full variable domain (rest looked up from reference TRBV7-2 and TRBJ2-3): GAGVSQSPSNKVTEKGKDVELRCDPISGHTALYWYRQSLGQGLEFLIYFQGNSAPDKSGLPSDRFSAERTGGSVSTLTIQRTQQEDSAVYLCASRRGRVDTQYFGPGTRLTVL.

The rearrangement uses TRBV5-1 and TRBJ1-1; D call uncertain. The CDR3 is 16 amino acids. V shed 0 bases and J shed 0 bases, with 12 bases lying between them. Germline CDR1 is SGHRS and CDR2 is YFSETQ. The chain's CDR3 is CASSLGPWMMNTEAFF. CDR3 DNA sequence: TGCGCCAGCAGCTTGGGACCCTGGATGATGAACACTGAAGCTTTCTTT.

This chain joins TRBV5-6 and TRBJ2-7; 12 bases are a match to TRBD2. The CDR3 spans 15 residues. After removal of 4 bases from V and 5 bases from J, the junction contained 7 bases not matched to a gene. Germline CDR1 SGHDT, CDR2 YYEEEE. The CDR3 here is CASSIETSGRDEQYF. The CDR3, as DNA: TGTGCCAGCAGCATCGAGACTAGCGGGAGAGACGAGCAGTACTTC.

This clonotype came up many times. CDR3 sequence (DNA): TGCAGCGTCGGGACAGCCTCTAATGAAAAACTGTTTTTT. Residues: CSVGTASNEKLFF. This chain connects TRBV29-1 to TRBJ1-4, with 7 bases fitting TRBD1. The CDR3 is 13 residues long. The germline V gene encodes CDR1 SQVTM and CDR2 ANQGSEA. The V gene end was trimmed by 6 bases and the J gene end by 3 bases; junction bases not matched to a gene: 4.

V gene TRBV2 combines with J gene TRBJ2-1; 9 nucleotides line up with TRBD1. This CDR3 is built from 15 residues. Trimming removed 8 bases from V and 8 bases from J; junction bases left unmatched: 13. Per germline, CDR1 SNHLY and CDR2 FYNNEI. CDR3 loop: CASGLRQGVIHEQFF. Written as DNA, the CDR3 is TGTGCCAGCGGACTCAGACAGGGGGTTATCCATGAGCAGTTCTTC.

A few counts support this clonotype. The gene calls are TRBV20-1 and TRBJ2-3; 8 bases line up with TRBD2. Germline CDR1 DFQATT, CDR2 SNEGSKA (reference sequence). This CDR3 is 15 amino acids long. V shed 0 bases and J 8 bases; nucleotides not matched to a gene: 10. Written as DNA, the CDR3 is TGCAGTGCTAGAGATCCGGGGGGGCGGTGGAGTACGCAGTATTTT. Translation: CSARDPGGRWSTQYF.

The table lists this clonotype with a few counts. The rearrangement links TRBV10-3 to TRBJ1-4, with a weak D call TRBD1 (5 bases). Germline lookup yields CDR1 ENHRY and CDR2 SYGVKD. V was pared by 0 bases and J by 4 bases, with 12 bases between. This CDR3 is 16 amino acids long. CDR3 DNA sequence: TGTGCCATCAGTGAGTCGGGGTCGGGGCGTAATGAAAAACTGTTTTTT. This codes for CAISESGSGRNEKLFF.

This clonotype was detected many times. The chain uses TRBV12-3 or TRBV12-4 and TRBJ1-2; 7 bases agree with TRBD1. CDR3 length: 13 residues. V was clipped by 6 bases and J by 4 bases; unmatched bases: 5. The CDR3 DNA reads TGTGCCAGCAGCCACAGGGGAGGCTATGGCTACACCTTC. Protein sequence: CASSHRGGYGYTF.

The rearrangement joins TRBV18 to TRBJ2-2; TRBD2 aligns across 8 bases. Germline CDR1 KGHSH, CDR2 LQKENI. V trimming: 3 bases; J trimming: 1 base; junction bases outside the gene matches: 4. The CDR3 extends over 16 amino acids. The CDR3 bases are TGTGCCAGCTCACCCCTCACTAGCGGGAACACCGGGGAGCTGTTTTTT. Amino acids: CASSPLTSGNTGELFF.

Only a few counts were recorded for this clonotype. J is TRBJ1-2 and V is TRBV12-3 or TRBV12-4; D call uncertain. V was pared by 2 bases and J by 8 bases, with 12 bases between. CDR3 length: 13 residues. For the CDR3, the DNA is TGTGCCAGCAGTTTAACCAGGTGGAAAGGCTACACCTTC. Translation: CASSLTRWKGYTF.

This clonotype was picked up a small number of times. The gene calls are TRBV7-2 and TRBJ2-5, with 15 nucleotides matching TRBD2. Trimming at V came to 5 bases and at J to 5 bases, leaving 3 bases not matched to a gene. There are 15 residues in the CDR3. Germline V gives CDR1 SGHTA, CDR2 FQGNSA. The CDR3 loop is CASSPGTSGGETQYF. Here the CDR3 DNA reads TGTGCCAGCAGCCCAGGGACTAGCGGGGGGGAGACCCAGTACTTC.

The V gene is TRBV18, the J gene TRBJ1-1; D gene unclear. The CDR3 runs 13 residues. Germline V lookup: CDR1 KGHSH, CDR2 LQKENI. Trimming removed 3 bases at V and 5 bases at J, with 10 bases between. Written as DNA, the CDR3 is TGTGCCAGCTCACCGGCCCGGCAAACTGAAGCTTTCTTT. Protein: CASSPARQTEAFF.

This clonotype was detected only a few times. CDR3 in amino acids: CASSLKASSYEQYF. The CDR3 DNA sequence: TGTGCCAGCAGTTTAAAGGCTAGCTCCTACGAGCAGTACTTC. This chain links TRBV27 with TRBJ2-7, with D uncertain. This CDR3 spans 14 amino acids. V gave up 2 bases and J gave up 0 bases, with 8 bases separating them. Per the germline V gene, CDR1 is MNHEY and CDR2 is SMNVEV (reference sequence).

With regard to this clonotype: This may come from a read error, since a much larger clone is one base off. This chain uses TRBV6-2 or TRBV6-3 with TRBJ2-2; 9 nucleotides agree with TRBD1. The CDR3 is 16 amino acids. Germline lookup yields CDR1 MNHEY and CDR2 SVGEGT. The CDR3 sequence: CASSPRGQGNTWELFF. CDR3 DNA sequence: TGTGCCAGCAGTCCCCGCGGACAGGGGAACACCTGGGAGCTGTTTTTT.